Listed below are T cell receptor beta chains from one sample, sequenced in a study of shared clonotypes between healthy human individuals. Libraries were prepared by immunoSEQ multiplex PCR; TCRdb keeps only in-frame clonotypes and omits some of them. This table has roughly 2.2 million clones, 85% to 95% appearing once. Sequenced: naive CD4+ T cells from PBMCs. Source of these receptors: a man between 18 and 29 years old in good health. Some clones in this sample may be carry-over from other donors' samples. Each CDR3 is given with its conserved first and last residue. D genes are given only for firm matches. Not all rows give a size; the values are once, few, many and, for expanded clones, a class.

>TRBV2|TRBJ2-5|.|.
TGTGCCAGCAGCCGGGGCGACTGGGAGACCCAGTACTTC
CASSRGDWETQYF
>TRBV4-3|TRBJ2-1|.|.
TGCGCCAGCAGCCAAGAAAGCCTTTACAATGAGCAGTTCTTC
CASSQESLYNEQFF
>TRBV28|TRBJ2-5|.|.
TGTGCCAGCAGTTATATTGAGACCCAGTACTTC
CASSYIETQYF
>TRBV18|TRBJ2-3|.|.
TGTGCCAGCTCACCACCGGAGCGGACGCAGTATTTT
CASSPPERTQYF
>TRBV2|TRBJ2-1|once|TRBD1
TGTGCCAGCAGCGGACCCGGGACAGGGTCTCATGAGCAGTTCTTC
CASSGPGTGSHEQFF
>TRBV28|TRBJ1-3|.|.
TGTGCCAGCAGTTTGACATCAGGTTGGACAGCAACGTCTGGAAACACCATATATTTT
CASSLTSGWTATSGNTIYF
>TRBV9|TRBJ2-5|.|TRBD2
TGTGCCAGCAGCCCTCTCGGGGGGACGCACCAAGAGACCCAGTACTTC
CASSPLGGTHQETQYF
>TRBV2|TRBJ1-1|.|TRBD1
TGTGCCAGCAGATCCGGGACAGGTGCCTTCGTGAACACTGAAGCTTTCTTT
CASRSGTGAFVNTEAFF
>TRBV10-3|TRBJ1-1|.|.
TGTGCCGCCCACGGGGGAGGGGTTGGAACTGAAGCTTTCTTT
CAAHGGGVGTEAFF
>TRBV2|TRBJ2-5|once|TRBD1
TGTGCCAGCAATCTAAGACGGACAGGTCTACAAGAGACCCAGTACTTC
CASNLRRTGLQETQYF
>TRBV4-1|TRBJ2-2|.|.
TGCGCCAGCAGCCAAGGCCATCCAACACAGGGATTCGCCGGGGAGCTGTTTTTT
CASSQGHPTQGFAGELFF
>TRBV18|TRBJ2-1|.|.
TGTGCCAGCTCACCCCCAGGTGAGCAGTTCTTC
CASSPPGEQFF
>TRBV29-1|TRBJ2-1|.|TRBD2
TGCAGCGTCCGTGGGCTAGCGGTCCTTGAGCAGTTCTTC
CSVRGLAVLEQFF
>TRBV7-9|TRBJ1-5|.|.
TGTGCCAGCAGCCCATACGGGGAACAGCCCCAGCATTTT
CASSPYGEQPQHF
>TRBV30|TRBJ2-7|.|.
TGTGCCTGGAGTGTGAGCGAGTCTAACTACGAGCAGTACTTC
CAWSVSESNYEQYF
>TRBV11-2|TRBJ2-4|.|TRBD2
TGTGCCAGCAGCCGGACTAGCGGGTCAGCCAAAAACATTCAGTACTTC
CASSRTSGSAKNIQYF
>TRBV7-2|TRBJ2-3|.|TRBD1
TGTGCCAGCAGCTCGGGACAGCCAACAGATACGCAGTATTTT
CASSSGQPTDTQYF
>TRBV2|TRBJ1-5|few|.
TGTGCCAGCAGTGACCCCCGAGGGGGGGGCAATCAGCCCCAGCATTTT
CASSDPRGGGNQPQHF
>TRBV27|TRBJ1-4|.|TRBD1
TGTGCCAGCAGTCCCCTAAACCGGGACAGAACTAATGAAAAACTGTTTTTT
CASSPLNRDRTNEKLFF
>TRBV28|TRBJ2-5|.|.
TGTGCCAGCAGTTTAAGGGGGTTGGTCCAAGAGACCCAGTACTTC
CASSLRGLVQETQYF
>TRBV15|TRBJ1-5|.|.
TGTGCCACCAGCGACAGCAGGGGTTCAAGCAATCAGCCCCAGCATTTT
CATSDSRGSSNQPQHF
>TRBV6-5|TRBJ2-5|.|.
TGTGCCAGCAGTTTGGTGGGGTTTGTTGGGGAGACCCAGTACTTC
CASSLVGFVGETQYF
>TRBV30|TRBJ1-1|.|TRBD1
TGTGCCTGTAGGGACAGAGCTAACACTGAAGCTTTCTTT
CACRDRANTEAFF
>TRBV6-1|TRBJ1-1|once|.
TGTGCCAGCAGTGAAAAAGGGACTAGGTCCTTTATGAACACTGAAGCTTTCTTT
CASSEKGTRSFMNTEAFF
>TRBV7-2|TRBJ1-1|.|TRBD1
TGTGCCAGCAGCTTACGACAGGGGGCTGAAGCTTTCTTT
CASSLRQGAEAFF
>TRBV11-2|TRBJ2-1|.|TRBD2
TGTGCCAGCAGCTTAGTAGCGGGAGGGCCGAGTGAGCAGTTCTTC
CASSLVAGGPSEQFF
>TRBV27|TRBJ2-5|.|.
TGTGCCAGCAGTTTCGGGACCCAGTACTTC
CASSFGTQYF
>TRBV2|TRBJ1-5|.|TRBD1
TGTGCCAGCAGTGAGTGGGACAGGGCGAATCAGCCCCAGCATTTT
CASSEWDRANQPQHF
>TRBV30|TRBJ2-3|.|.
TGTGCCTGGAGTTCCGGGGATACGCAGTATTTT
CAWSSGDTQYF
>TRBV28|TRBJ2-3|.|.
TGTGCCAGCAGTTCGGGGTCCGCTAGCACAGATACGCAGTATTTT
CASSSGSASTDTQYF
>TRBV28|TRBJ2-3|.|TRBD2
TGTGCCAGCAGCTCCGGGGGGGGGCGCACAGATACGCAGTATTTT
CASSSGGGRTDTQYF
>TRBV15|TRBJ2-5|.|TRBD1
TGTGCCACCAGCAGAGATCGGGCCAGGGGGCCGGAGACCCAGTACTTC
CATSRDRARGPETQYF
>TRBV4-2|TRBJ2-1|.|.
TGTGCCAGCAGCCAAGCGAGCGGTCGAAGTGAGCAGTTCTTC
CASSQASGRSEQFF
>TRBV28|TRBJ1-3|.|TRBD1
TGTGCCAGCACCTCGGGCGACAGGGTCCCTGGAAACACCATATATTTT
CASTSGDRVPGNTIYF
>TRBV4-2|TRBJ2-1|.|.
TGTGCCAGCAGCCAAGGGGACTCCTACAATGAGCAGTTCTTC
CASSQGDSYNEQFF
>TRBV14|TRBJ2-7|.|.
TGTGCCAGCAGCCAGACTCTGTACTCCTACGAGCAGTACTTC
CASSQTLYSYEQYF
>TRBV5-1|TRBJ2-7|once|.
TGCGCCAGCAGCTTGGATGTGACTAAACGCTACGAGCAGTACTTC
CASSLDVTKRYEQYF
>TRBV15|TRBJ1-1|.|.
TGTGCCACCAGCAGAGATTTGGGGATCACTGAAGCTTTCTTT
CATSRDLGITEAFF
>TRBV7-8|TRBJ1-2|.|.
TGTGCCAGCAGCCCCCCCCCACCGGTTAACTATGGCTACACCTTC
CASSPPPPVNYGYTF
>TRBV5-1|TRBJ1-3|.|.
TGCGCCAGCAGCGCACAGGCGACCGGAAACACCATATATTTT
CASSAQATGNTIYF
>TRBV15|TRBJ2-6|.|.
TGTGCCACCAGCAGAGGGAATGGGGCCAACGTCCTGACTTTC
CATSRGNGANVLTF
>TRBV15|TRBJ2-7|.|.
TGTGCCACCAGCAGAGTACTAGCTGACTACGAGCAGTACTTC
CATSRVLADYEQYF
>TRBV2|TRBJ1-5|.|.
TGTGCCAGCAGTGAAATTGGGGGGGGAAATCAGCCCCAGCATTTT
CASSEIGGGNQPQHF
>TRBV5-4|TRBJ2-5|.|TRBD1
TGTGCCAGCAGCTCTCGGACAGGGGGCCAAGAGACCCAGTACTTC
CASSSRTGGQETQYF
>TRBV28|TRBJ1-6|.|.
TGTGCCAGCAGTCCCAGACACAATAATTCACCCCTCCACTTT
CASSPRHNNSPLHF
>TRBV2|TRBJ1-5|few|.
TGTGCCAGCAGTGTAAGCGCTCAGCCCCAGCATTTT
CASSVSAQPQHF
>TRBV5-1|TRBJ1-1|few|.
TGCGCCAGCCAAAACAGGGTTGACACTGAAGCTTTCTTT
CASQNRVDTEAFF
>TRBV19|TRBJ2-4|.|.
TGTGCCACTCTGGGAAACATTCAGTACTTC
CATLGNIQYF
>TRBV9|TRBJ2-1|.|.
TGTGCCAGCAGCGTAGGCGCAGAATCCTACAATGAGCAGTTCTTC
CASSVGAESYNEQFF
>TRBV2|TRBJ1-5|.|.
TGTGCCACCGGTCGGCAGGGCAATCAGCCCCAGCATTTT
CATGRQGNQPQHF
>TRBV6-4|TRBJ2-1|.|TRBD2
TGTGCCAGCAGTCCCGGGACTAGCGGGAGCAATGAGCAGTTCTTC
CASSPGTSGSNEQFF
>TRBV5-1|TRBJ2-3|.|TRBD2
TGCGCCAGCCATCCGGCGGGGGGTAGGGATACGCAGTATTTT
CASHPAGGRDTQYF
>TRBV5-1|TRBJ2-5|once|.
TGCGCCAGCAGCCTGGGAGGCCCCTCGGGAGAGGAGACCCAGTACTTC
CASSLGGPSGEETQYF
>TRBV6-1|TRBJ2-2|.|.
TGTGCCAGCAGTGGCTTCGCTCGGGGACCGGGGGAGCTGTTTTTT
CASSGFARGPGELFF
>TRBV5-1|TRBJ1-3|.|TRBD1
TGCGCCAGCAGCGGCGGCCCGGGACAGGGGGTCACTGGAAACACCATATATTTT
CASSGGPGQGVTGNTIYF
>TRBV7-2|TRBJ2-7|.|.
TGTGCCAGCAGCCCTTTCGGGGACGAGCAGTACTTC
CASSPFGDEQYF
>TRBV7-2|TRBJ1-5|.|TRBD1
TGTGCCAGCAGCCGGAAGGGACAGGGTAATAGCAATCAGCCCCAGCATTTT
CASSRKGQGNSNQPQHF
>TRBV2|TRBJ2-5|once|TRBD2
TGTGCCGGACGCCTAGCGGGAGGGCCCGAGACCCAGTACTTC
CAGRLAGGPETQYF
>TRBV11-2|TRBJ2-2|.|.
TGTGCCAGCAGCTTAGTCCGTACAGCCGGGGAGCTGTTTTTT
CASSLVRTAGELFF